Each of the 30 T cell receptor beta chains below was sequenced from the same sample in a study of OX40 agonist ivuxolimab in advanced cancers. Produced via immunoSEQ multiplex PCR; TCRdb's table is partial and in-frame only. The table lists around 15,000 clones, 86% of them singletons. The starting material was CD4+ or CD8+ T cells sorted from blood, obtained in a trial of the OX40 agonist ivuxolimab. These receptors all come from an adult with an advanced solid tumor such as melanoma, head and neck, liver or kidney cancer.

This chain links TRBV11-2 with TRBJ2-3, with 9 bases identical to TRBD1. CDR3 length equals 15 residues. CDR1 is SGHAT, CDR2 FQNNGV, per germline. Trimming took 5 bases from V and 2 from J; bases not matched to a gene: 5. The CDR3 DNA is TGTGCCAGCAGCACCCGGACAGGGGACACAGATACGCAGTATTTT. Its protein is CASSTRTGDTDTQYF.

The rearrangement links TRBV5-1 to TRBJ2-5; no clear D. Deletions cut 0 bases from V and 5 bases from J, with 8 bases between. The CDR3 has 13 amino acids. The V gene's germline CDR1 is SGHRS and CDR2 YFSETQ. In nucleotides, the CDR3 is TGCGCCAGCAGCTTGGCTGGAGTGGAGACCCAGTACTTC. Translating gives CASSLAGVETQYF.

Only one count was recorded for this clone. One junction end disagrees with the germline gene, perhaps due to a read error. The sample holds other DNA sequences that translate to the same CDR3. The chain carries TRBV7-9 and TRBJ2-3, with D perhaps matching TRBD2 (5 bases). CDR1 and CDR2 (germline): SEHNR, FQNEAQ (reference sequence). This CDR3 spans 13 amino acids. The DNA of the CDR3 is TGCGCCAGCAGAGGGCTAGCTGCAGATACGCAGTATTTT. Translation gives CASRGLAADTQYF.

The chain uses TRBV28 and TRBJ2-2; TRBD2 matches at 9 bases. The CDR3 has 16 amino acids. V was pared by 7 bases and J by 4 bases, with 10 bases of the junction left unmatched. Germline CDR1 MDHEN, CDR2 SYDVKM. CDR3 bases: TGTGCCAGCACGTTTAGCGGGAGTGGGAGCACCGGGGAGCTGTTTTTT. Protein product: CASTFSGSGSTGELFF.

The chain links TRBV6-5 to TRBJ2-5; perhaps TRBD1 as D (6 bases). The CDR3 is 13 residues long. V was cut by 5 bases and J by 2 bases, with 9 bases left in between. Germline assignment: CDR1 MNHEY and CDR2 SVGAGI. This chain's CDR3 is CASSQGHQETQYF. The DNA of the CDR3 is TGTGCCAGCAGTCAGGGACATCAAGAGACCCAGTACTTC.

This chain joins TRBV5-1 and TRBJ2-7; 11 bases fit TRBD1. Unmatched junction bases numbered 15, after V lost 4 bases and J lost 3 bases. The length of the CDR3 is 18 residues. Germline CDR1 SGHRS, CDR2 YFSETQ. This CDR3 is CASSAPRGQGAVNYEQYF. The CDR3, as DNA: TGCGCCAGCAGCGCCCCCCGAGGACAGGGGGCAGTTAACTACGAGCAGTACTTC.

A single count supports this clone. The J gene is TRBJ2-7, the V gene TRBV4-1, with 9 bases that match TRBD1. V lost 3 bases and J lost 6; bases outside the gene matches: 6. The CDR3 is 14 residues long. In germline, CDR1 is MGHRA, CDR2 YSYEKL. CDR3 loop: CASSHPGQGGEQYF. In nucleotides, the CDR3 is TGCGCCAGCAGCCATCCGGGACAGGGCGGCGAGCAGTACTTC.

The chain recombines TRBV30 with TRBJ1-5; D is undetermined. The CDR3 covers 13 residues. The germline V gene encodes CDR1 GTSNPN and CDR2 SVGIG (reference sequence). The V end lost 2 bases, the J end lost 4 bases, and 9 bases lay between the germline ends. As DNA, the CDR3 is TGTGCCTGGAGTAGGGATTTAAATCAGCCCCAGCATTTT. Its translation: CAWSRDLNQPQHF. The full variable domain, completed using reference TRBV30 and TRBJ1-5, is SQTIHQWPATLVQPVGSPLSLECTVEGTSNPNLYWYRQAAGRGLQLLFYSVGIGQISSEVPQNLSASRPQDRQFILSSKKLLLSDSGFYLCAWSRDLNQPQHFGDGTRLSIL.

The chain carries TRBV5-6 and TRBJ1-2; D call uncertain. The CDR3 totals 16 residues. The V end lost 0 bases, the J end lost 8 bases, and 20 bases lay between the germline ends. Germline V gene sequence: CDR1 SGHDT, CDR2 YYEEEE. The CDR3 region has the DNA TGTGCCAGCAGCTTGGAACGGGTGGGAATCTCATCGGGCTACACCTTC. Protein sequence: CASSLERVGISSGYTF.

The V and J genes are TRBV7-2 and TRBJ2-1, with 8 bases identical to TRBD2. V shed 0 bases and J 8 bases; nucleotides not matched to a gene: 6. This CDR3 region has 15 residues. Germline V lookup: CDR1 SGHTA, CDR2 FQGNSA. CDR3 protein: CASSLAAGGGHEQFF. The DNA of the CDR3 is TGTGCCAGCAGCTTAGCGGCGGGAGGTGGACATGAGCAGTTCTTC.

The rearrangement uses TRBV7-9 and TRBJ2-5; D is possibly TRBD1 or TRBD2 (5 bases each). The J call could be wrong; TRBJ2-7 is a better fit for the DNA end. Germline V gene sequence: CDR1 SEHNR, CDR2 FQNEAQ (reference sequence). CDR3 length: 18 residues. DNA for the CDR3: TGTGCCAGCAGCTTGAGGGTCAGGGAACGTCCATCTTCCTACGAGCAGTACTTC. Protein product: CASSLRVRERPSSYEQYF.

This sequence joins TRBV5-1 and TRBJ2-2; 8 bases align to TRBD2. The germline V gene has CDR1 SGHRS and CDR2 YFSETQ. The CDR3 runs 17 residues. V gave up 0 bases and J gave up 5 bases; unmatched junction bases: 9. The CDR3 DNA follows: TGCGCCAGCAGCTTGGCCGGGGCGGGAGGCCCAACCGGGGAGCTGTTTTTT. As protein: CASSLAGAGGPTGELFF.

CDR3 sequence: CASSSVRGQTQYF. The CDR3, as DNA: TGTGCCAGCAGCTCCGTCCGGGGACAGACCCAGTACTTC. The chain combines TRBV7-9 with TRBJ2-5; the D gene could be TRBD1 or TRBD2 (5 bases each). Germline CDR1 SEHNR, CDR2 FQNEAQ (reference sequence). This CDR3 spans 13 amino acids. Trimming took 4 bases from V and 6 from J, leaving 12 bases between them. The entire variable domain, with the rest obtained from reference TRBV7-9 and TRBJ2-5, is as follows: DTGVSQNPRHKITKRGQNVTFRCDPISEHNRLYWYRQTLGQGPEFLTYFQNEAQLEKSRLLSDRFSAERPKGSFSTLEIQRTEQGDSAMYLCASSSVRGQTQYFGPGTRLLVL.

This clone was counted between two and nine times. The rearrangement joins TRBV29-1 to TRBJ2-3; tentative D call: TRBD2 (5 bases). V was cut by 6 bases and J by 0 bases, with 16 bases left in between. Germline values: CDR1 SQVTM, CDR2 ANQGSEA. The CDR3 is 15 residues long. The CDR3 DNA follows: TGCAGCGTAGCCGGGGTTATCACTAGCACAGATACGCAGTATTTT. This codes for CSVAGVITSTDTQYF.

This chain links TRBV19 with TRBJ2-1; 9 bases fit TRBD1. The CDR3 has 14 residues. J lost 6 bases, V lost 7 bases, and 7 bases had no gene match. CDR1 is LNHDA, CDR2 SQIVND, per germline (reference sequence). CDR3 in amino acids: CASTLGQGFNEQFF. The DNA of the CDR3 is TGTGCCAGTACTTTGGGACAGGGTTTCAATGAGCAGTTCTTC.

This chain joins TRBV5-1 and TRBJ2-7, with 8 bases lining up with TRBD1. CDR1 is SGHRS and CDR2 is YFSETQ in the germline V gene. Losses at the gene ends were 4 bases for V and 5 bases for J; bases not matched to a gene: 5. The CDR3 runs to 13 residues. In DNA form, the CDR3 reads TGCGCCAGCAGCGCGGGACAGGTCAACGAGCAGTACTTC. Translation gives CASSAGQVNEQYF.

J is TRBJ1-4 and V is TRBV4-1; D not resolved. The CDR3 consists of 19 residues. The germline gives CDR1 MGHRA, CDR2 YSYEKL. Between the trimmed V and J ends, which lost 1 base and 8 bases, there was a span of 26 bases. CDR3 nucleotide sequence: TGCGCCAGCAGCCAAGTACCTGACCGCTCAACTCCGGGCCACGAAAAACTGTTTTTT. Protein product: CASSQVPDRSTPGHEKLFF.

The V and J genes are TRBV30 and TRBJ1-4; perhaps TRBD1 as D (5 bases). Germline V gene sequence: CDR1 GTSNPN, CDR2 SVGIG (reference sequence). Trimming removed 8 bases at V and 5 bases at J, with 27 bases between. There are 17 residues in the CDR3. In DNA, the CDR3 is TGTGCCGGAAGCCTACCCTTCCGGGGGATAGGCAATGAAAAACTGTTTTTT. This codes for CAGSLPFRGIGNEKLFF. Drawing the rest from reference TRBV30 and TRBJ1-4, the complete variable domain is SQTIHQWPATLVQPVGSPLSLECTVEGTSNPNLYWYRQAAGRGLQLLFYSVGIGQISSEVPQNLSASRPQDRQFILSSKKLLLSDSGFYLCAGSLPFRGIGNEKLFFGSGTQLSVL.

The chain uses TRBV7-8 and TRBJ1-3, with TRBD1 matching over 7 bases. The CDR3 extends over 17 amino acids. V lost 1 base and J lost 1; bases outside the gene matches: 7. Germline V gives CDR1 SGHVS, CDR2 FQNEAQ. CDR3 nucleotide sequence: TGTGCCAGCAGCTTAGTAGTAGGGGGCTCTTCTGGAAACACCATATATTTT. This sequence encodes CASSLVVGGSSGNTIYF.

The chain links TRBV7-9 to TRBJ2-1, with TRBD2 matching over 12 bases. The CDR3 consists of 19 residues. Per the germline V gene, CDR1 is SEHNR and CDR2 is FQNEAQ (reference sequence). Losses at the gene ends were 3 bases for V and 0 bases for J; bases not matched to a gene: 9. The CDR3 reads CASSLASGRDKSSYNEQFF. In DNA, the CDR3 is TGTGCCAGCAGCTTGGCTAGCGGGAGGGATAAAAGCTCCTACAATGAGCAGTTCTTC.

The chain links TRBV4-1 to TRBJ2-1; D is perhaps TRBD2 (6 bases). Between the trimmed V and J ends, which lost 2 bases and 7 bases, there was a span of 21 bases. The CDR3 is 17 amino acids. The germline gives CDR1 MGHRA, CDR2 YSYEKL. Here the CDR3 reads CASSQHNTPGLINEQFF. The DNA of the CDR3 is TGCGCCAGCAGCCAACATAACACCCCCGGACTAATAAATGAGCAGTTCTTC.

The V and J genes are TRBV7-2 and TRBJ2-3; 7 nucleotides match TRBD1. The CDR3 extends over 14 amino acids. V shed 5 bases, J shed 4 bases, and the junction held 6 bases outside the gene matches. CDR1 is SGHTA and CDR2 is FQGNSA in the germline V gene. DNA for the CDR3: TGTGCCAGCAGCCCCGGACAGGTAGCAGATACGCAGTATTTT. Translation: CASSPGQVADTQYF.

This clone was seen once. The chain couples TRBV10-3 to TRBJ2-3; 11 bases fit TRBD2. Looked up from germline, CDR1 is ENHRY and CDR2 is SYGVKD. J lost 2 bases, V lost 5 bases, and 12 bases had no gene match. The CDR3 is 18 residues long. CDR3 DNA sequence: TGTGCCATCAGTCCCCCTAGCGGGAGGAGGTTGGCCACAGATACGCAGTATTTT. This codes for CAISPPSGRRLATDTQYF.

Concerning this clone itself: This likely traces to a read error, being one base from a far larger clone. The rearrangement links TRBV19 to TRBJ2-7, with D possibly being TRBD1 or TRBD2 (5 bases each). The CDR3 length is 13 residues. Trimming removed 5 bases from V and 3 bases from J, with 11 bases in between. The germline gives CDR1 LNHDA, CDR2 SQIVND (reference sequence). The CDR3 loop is CASSVRGNYEQYF. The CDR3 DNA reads TGTGCCAGTAGTGTCCGGGGCAACTACGAGCAGTACTTC.

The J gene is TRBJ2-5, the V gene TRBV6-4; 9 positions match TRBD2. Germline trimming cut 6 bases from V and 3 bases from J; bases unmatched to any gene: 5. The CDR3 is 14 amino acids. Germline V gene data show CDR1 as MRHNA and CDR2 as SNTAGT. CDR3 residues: CASSLSGRKETQYF. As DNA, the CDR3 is TGTGCCAGCAGCCTTAGCGGGAGAAAAGAGACCCAGTACTTC.

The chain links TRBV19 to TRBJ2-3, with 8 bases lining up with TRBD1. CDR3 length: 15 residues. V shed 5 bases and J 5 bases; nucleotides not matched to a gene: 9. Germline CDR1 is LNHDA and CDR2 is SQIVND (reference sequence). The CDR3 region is CASSAPGGWEDTQYF. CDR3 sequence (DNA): TGTGCCAGTAGTGCCCCAGGGGGCTGGGAAGATACGCAGTATTTT. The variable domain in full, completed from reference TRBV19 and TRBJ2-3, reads DGGITQSPKYLFRKEGQNVTLSCEQNLNHDAMYWYRQDPGQGLRLIYYSQIVNDFQKGDIAEGYSVSREKKESFPLTVTSAQKNPTAFYLCASSAPGGWEDTQYFGPGTRLTVL.

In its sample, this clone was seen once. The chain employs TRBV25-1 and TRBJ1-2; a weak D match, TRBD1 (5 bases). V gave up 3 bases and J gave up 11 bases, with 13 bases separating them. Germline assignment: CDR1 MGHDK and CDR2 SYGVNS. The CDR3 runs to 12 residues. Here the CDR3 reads CASSDSRGPYTF. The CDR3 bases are TGTGCCAGCAGTGATTCCCGGGGCCCGTACACCTTC.

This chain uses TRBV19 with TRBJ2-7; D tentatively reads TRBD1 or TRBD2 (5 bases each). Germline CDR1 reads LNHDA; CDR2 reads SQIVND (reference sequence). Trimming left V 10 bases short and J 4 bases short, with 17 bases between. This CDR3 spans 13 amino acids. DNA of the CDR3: TGTGCCACACCGGGCCCGGGGCCGTACGAGCAGTACTTC. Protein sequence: CATPGPGPYEQYF.

The chain's CDR3 is CASSTSGSIQETQYF. CDR3 DNA: TGTGCCAGCAGTACTAGCGGGAGTATTCAAGAGACCCAGTACTTC. The chain links TRBV25-1 to TRBJ2-5, with TRBD2 matching 11 bases. The CDR3 length is 15 residues. Germline V gives CDR1 MGHDK, CDR2 SYGVNS. V lost 5 bases to trimming and J lost 2 bases; unmatched junction nucleotides: 4.

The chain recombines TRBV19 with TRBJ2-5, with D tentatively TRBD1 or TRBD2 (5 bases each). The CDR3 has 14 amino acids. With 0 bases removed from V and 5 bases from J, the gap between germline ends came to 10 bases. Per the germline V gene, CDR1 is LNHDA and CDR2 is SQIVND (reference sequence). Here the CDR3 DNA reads TGTGCCAGTAGTATAGATCCGGGGCAGGAGACCCAGTACTTC. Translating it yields CASSIDPGQETQYF.